The clone carrying this T cell receptor beta chain was found many times. This record belongs to a study of blood T cell repertoires in COVID-19. About the research overall: From T cells, B-cell-depleted T cells, or PBMCs came the material, which was cDNA or gDNA.

The CDR3 totals 15 residues. Unmatched junction bases numbered 11, after V lost 4 bases and J lost 6 bases. The germline V gene has CDR1 SGHNT and CDR2 YYREEE (reference sequence). As originally analysed: Counts of nucleated cells, estimated from reference gene primer amplification, were obtained. Sequencing used immunoSEQ multiplex PCR; TCRdb keeps in-frame clones, though not all of them. V and J calls and clone size come straight from that table; D and trimming were deduced from the DNA. The sample has 100,000 to 120,000 clones; about 72% are singletons. J is TRBJ2-7 and V is TRBV5-4; TRBD2 agrees at 9 bases. This clonotype was obtained from a woman aged 55-75 years with acute or convalescent COVID-19. Sequencing was done on a sample of peripheral blood. In nucleotides, the CDR3 is TGTGCCAGCAGCAGACCGGGACTAGCTGCGAGCGAGCAGTACTTC. It translates to CASSRPGLAASEQYF.